This TCR beta chain stems from a study of T cells after yellow fever vaccination. From the 5' RACE reads, TCRdb called clonotypes with MiXCR, one entry per CDR3 protein. The repertoire includes around 610,000 distinct CDR3 sequences, 13% of them detected once, and roughly an eighth sits in the top ten. Details on this clonotype: Antigen specificity is unknown.

The CDR3 sequence is 17 residues long. Per germline, CDR1 SGHRS and CDR2 YFSETQ. V shed 2 bases and J shed 3 bases, with 18 bases lying between them. Study-wide results and caveats: Abundant contaminating clonotypes from the bulk population could appear in FACS-sorted repertoires.

V usage is TRBV5-1 and J usage is TRBJ2-4; D might be TRBD1 or TRBD2, each matching 7 bases. The input for sequencing was PBMCs, taken on the day of the yellow fever booster vaccination. The sequence came from a man aged 25 to 40 who received the YFV17D yellow fever vaccine. CDR3 amino acids: CASSLREAGGFKNIQYF. The DNA for the CDR3 is TGCGCCAGCAGCTTACGGGAGGCAGGGGGGTTCAAAAACATTCAGTACTTC.